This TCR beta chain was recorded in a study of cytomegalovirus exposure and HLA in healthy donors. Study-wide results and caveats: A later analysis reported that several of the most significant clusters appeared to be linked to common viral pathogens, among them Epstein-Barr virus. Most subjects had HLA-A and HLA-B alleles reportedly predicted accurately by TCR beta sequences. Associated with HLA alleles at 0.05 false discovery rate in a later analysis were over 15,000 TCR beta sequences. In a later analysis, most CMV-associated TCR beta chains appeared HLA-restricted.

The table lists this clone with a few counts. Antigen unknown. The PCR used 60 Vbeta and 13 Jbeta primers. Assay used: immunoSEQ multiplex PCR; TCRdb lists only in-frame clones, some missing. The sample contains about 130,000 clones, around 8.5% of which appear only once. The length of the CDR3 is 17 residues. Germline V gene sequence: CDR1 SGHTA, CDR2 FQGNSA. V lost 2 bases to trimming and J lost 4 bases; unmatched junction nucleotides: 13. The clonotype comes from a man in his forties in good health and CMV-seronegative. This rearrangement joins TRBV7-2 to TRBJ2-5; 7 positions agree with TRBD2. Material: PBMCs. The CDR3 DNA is TGTGCCAGCAGCTTAAGGGTCTCCCGCCCGGGGGGAGAGACCCAGTACTTC. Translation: CASSLRVSRPGGETQYF.